This T cell receptor beta chain originates from a study of siplizumab effects on memory and regulatory T cells. Findings and caveats of the study: Treg-derived clones made up an average of about 73% of mappable alloreactive CD4+ clones with siplizumab and approximately 30% in controls. Proliferating siplizumab-culture Treg suppressive function went unconfirmed.

J gave up 6 bases and V 1 base, and 3 bases lay outside the gene matches. There are 14 residues in the CDR3. Germline CDR1 is MNHNS and CDR2 is SASEGT. Comments on this clone: What it recognizes is unknown.

The repertoire was sequenced with immunoSEQ multiplex PCR; TCRdb's copy has only in-frame clones and lacks some. This sample carries about 40,000 clones, 70% to 90% of them seen once, and the ten largest clones take approximately 0.25%. The clonotype originates from a human donor in good health. V is TRBV6-1 and J is TRBJ2-7; TRBD1 matches at 10 bases. The sequencing sample was made of naive CD4+ T cells sorted from blood. This chain's CDR3 is CASSEGGTGVEQYF. The CDR3 coding sequence is TGTGCCAGCAGTGAAGGAGGGACAGGGGTCGAGCAGTACTTC.